This TCR beta chain originates from a study of T cell repertoires in cytomegalovirus infection. For the study at large: Recently identified HLA-C-restricted and well-studied HLA-B-restricted CMV epitopes were used. Public TCR beta signatures provided an indication of both CMV infection and a matching HLA type.

TCRdb ran MiXCR on the reads and lists one entry per CDR3 protein. The sample shows roughly 990,000 distinct CDR3 sequences, around a third of them seen only once. Points from the study as a whole: Identification of carriers of CMV plus the relevant HLA was performed using cumulative public TCR beta family frequency. Across the ex vivo response, the dominant clonotypes were HLA-C-restricted CMV-specific TCR beta clonotypes.

Germline-derived CDR1 and CDR2 are SNHLY and FYNNEI. This CDR3 contains 14 residues. Trimming removed 7 bases from V and 6 bases from J; junction bases left unmatched: 9. Ten or more counts support this clonotype. Its specificity is not known. The V call is TRBV2, the J call TRBJ1-5; 7 bases are a match to TRBD1. Sequences were derived from cultured CD8+ T cells from PBMCs, sampled from culture after CMV antigen stimulation. The TCR was taken from a human donor in good health (CMV status not recorded). Some clones in this sample may be carry-over from other donors' samples. CDR3 region: CASMGGGAGQPQHF. The DNA of the CDR3 is TGTGCCAGCATGGGAGGGGGCGCGGGTCAGCCCCAGCATTTT.